Presented here are 22 T cell receptor beta chains from one specimen sequenced in a study of blood T cell repertoires in COVID-19 (dated by TCRdb to 2018 to 2020). Library generation was performed with the immunoSEQ multiplex PCR assay. Sourced from immuneACCESS, this table was stored by TCRdb with only in-frame sequences that have V and J called. A share of the clones is absent; for the studies checked, an unresolved V gene accounts for under half, and the remainder has no known explanation. This sample comprises 200,000 to 250,000 clones, more than 75% of them detected only once. 7% to 8.5% of the sample comes from the top ten. Source material: PBMCs or T cells enriched from blood (not recorded which). Every receptor here comes from a young man in a cohort exposed to, infected with or recovered from COVID-19 (not recorded which).

The rearrangement uses TRBV4-1 and TRBJ1-2; D remains unclear. The germline V gene has CDR1 MGHRA and CDR2 YSYEKL. CDR3 size: 16 residues. The V end lost 0 bases, the J end lost 0 bases, and 11 bases lay between the germline ends. The CDR3 DNA follows: TGCGCCAGCAGCCAAGAAAGTGCGAGAGCTAACTATGGCTACACCTTC. Protein: CASSQESARANYGYTF.

The V call is TRBV27, the J call TRBJ1-1; TRBD1 matches 8 bases. Germline V lookup: CDR1 MNHEY, CDR2 SMNVEV (reference sequence). The CDR3 loop spans 17 amino acids. With 5 bases clipped from V and 0 bases from J, the junction kept 11 bases outside the gene matches. The CDR3 is CASSISRGTGVNTEAFF. The CDR3 coding sequence is TGTGCCAGCAGTATCTCCCGGGGGACAGGTGTGAACACTGAAGCTTTCTTT.

The table lists this clone with a count of one. This sequence joins TRBV19 and TRBJ2-1; no clear D. This CDR3 is 15 amino acids long. Trimming stripped 1 base from V and 7 bases from J, with 14 bases between. The germline gives CDR1 LNHDA, CDR2 SQIVND (reference sequence). The CDR3 is CASSIGLTPRNEQFF. In nucleotides, the CDR3 is TGTGCCAGTAGTATAGGGCTCACACCTAGGAATGAGCAGTTCTTC.

The chain joins TRBV5-1 to TRBJ2-7; a weak D match, TRBD2 (6 bases). With 0 bases removed from V and 6 bases from J, the gap between germline ends came to 13 bases. The germline CDR1 and CDR2 sequences are SGHRS and YFSETQ. CDR3 size: 14 residues. The CDR3 sequence is CASSLELAIAEQYF. CDR3 nucleotide sequence: TGCGCCAGCAGCTTGGAACTAGCTATAGCCGAGCAGTACTTC.

The CDR3 here is CASSDSQGLNTEAFF. CDR3 nucleotides: TGTGCCAGCAGTGACTCTCAGGGCCTGAACACTGAAGCTTTCTTT. This sequence joins TRBV6-4 and TRBJ1-1; D is perhaps TRBD1 (5 bases). V gave up 0 bases and J gave up 0 bases, with 8 bases separating them. CDR1 and CDR2 from the germline V gene are MRHNA and SNTAGT. The length of the CDR3 is 15 residues.

The V and J genes are TRBV19 and TRBJ1-1, with 7 bases fitting TRBD1. Losses at the gene ends were 3 bases for V and 3 bases for J; bases not matched to a gene: 1. The germline V gene encodes CDR1 LNHDA and CDR2 SQIVND (reference sequence). The CDR3 spans 13 residues. In DNA, the CDR3 is TGTGCCAGTAGTATGACAGGGTACACTGAAGCTTTCTTT. It specifies CASSMTGYTEAFF.

The gene calls are TRBV10-2 and TRBJ2-3, with TRBD2 matching over 13 bases. V dropped 4 bases and J dropped 2; count of bases not matched to a gene: 3. CDR1 WSHSY and CDR2 SAAADI come from the germline V gene. The CDR3 consists of 16 residues. The CDR3 nucleotides are TGCGCCAGCAGTGTGGGGACTAGCGGGAACACAGATACGCAGTATTTT. It encodes CASSVGTSGNTDTQYF.

The rearrangement uses TRBV4-2 and TRBJ1-5; 7 bases are a match to TRBD1. This CDR3 has 15 residues. The V segment lost 3 bases and the J segment 2 bases; nucleotides outside the gene matches: 4. Germline V gives CDR1 LGHNA, CDR2 YNFKEQ. This chain's CDR3 is CASSHYDRGNQPQHF. Here the CDR3 DNA reads TGTGCCAGCAGCCACTACGACAGGGGCAATCAGCCCCAGCATTTT.

This clone was picked up many times. This CDR3 is CASSVVPSNTQYF. CDR3 sequence (DNA): TGTGCCAGCAGCGTAGTCCCGAGCAATACGCAGTATTTT. The chain joins TRBV9 to TRBJ2-3; the D is unclear. Germline V gene lookup returns CDR1 SGDLS and CDR2 YYNGEE. Trimming removed 0 bases at V and 7 bases at J, with 9 bases between. The CDR3 contains 13 residues.

The gene calls are TRBV7-3 and TRBJ2-1, with 11 bases lining up with TRBD2. Looked up from germline, CDR1 is SGHTA and CDR2 is FQGTGA. This CDR3 contains 16 residues. J gave up 6 bases and V 1 base, and 5 bases lay outside the gene matches. CDR3 coding DNA: TGTGCCAGCAGCTTAAAGGGGACTAGCGGACTCAATGAGCAGTTCTTC. This encodes CASSLKGTSGLNEQFF. Complete variable domain (other parts from reference TRBV7-3 and TRBJ2-1): GAGVSQTPSNKVTEKGKYVELRCDPISGHTALYWYRQSLGQGPEFLIYFQGTGAADDSGLPNDRFFAVRPEGSVSTLKIQRTERGDSAVYLCASSLKGTSGLNEQFFGPGTRLTVL.

This chain joins TRBV5-6 and TRBJ2-5; 8 nucleotides line up with TRBD2. The ends lost 1 base at V and 5 bases at J; junction bases unmatched: 1. Germline V gene lookup returns CDR1 SGHDT and CDR2 YYEEEE. This CDR3 comprises 13 residues. CDR3 sequence (DNA): TGTGCCAGCAGCTTGCGGACTAGCGAGACCCAGTACTTC. This translates into CASSLRTSETQYF.

This chain connects TRBV7-2 to TRBJ2-1; no definite D call. The CDR3 totals 16 residues. V was shortened by 1 base and J by 3 bases, with 13 bases between the two germline ends. Germline-derived CDR1 and CDR2 are SGHTA and FQGNSA. CDR3 nucleotides: TGTGCCAGCAGCTTAGTTGTGTTTTCAGACTACAATGAGCAGTTCTTC. Residues: CASSLVVFSDYNEQFF.

The V and J genes are TRBV7-8 and TRBJ2-3; D is ambiguous. Germline loops: CDR1 SGHVS, CDR2 FQNEAQ. V lost 5 bases and J lost 1, with 13 bases in between. The CDR3 spans 15 residues. CDR3 DNA sequence: TGTGCCAGCAGCCAGAGACAAACTCGCACAGATACGCAGTATTTT. It is translated as CASSQRQTRTDTQYF.

The chain is built from TRBV19 and TRBJ1-2, with 11 bases fitting TRBD1. The CDR3 is 13 residues long. V trimming: 9 bases; J trimming: 6 bases; junction bases outside the gene matches: 6. Germline loops: CDR1 LNHDA, CDR2 SQIVND (reference sequence). Here the CDR3 reads CARRTGGVNGYTF. CDR3 DNA: TGTGCCAGACGGACAGGGGGCGTAAATGGCTACACCTTC.

The V and J genes are TRBV28 and TRBJ2-7; D not certain. Germline-derived CDR1 and CDR2 are MDHEN and SYDVKM. The CDR3 spans 14 residues. V was pared by 5 bases and J by 0 bases, with 11 bases between. CDR3 DNA: TGTGCCAGCAGTCCAAACTGGAGCTCCTACGAGCAGTACTTC. It is translated as CASSPNWSSYEQYF.

J is TRBJ1-1 and V is TRBV10-3; perhaps TRBD1 as D (5 bases). The CDR3 consists of 16 residues. V was trimmed by 3 bases and J by 1 base, leaving 15 bases between them. In germline, CDR1 is ENHRY, CDR2 SYGVKD. The CDR3 is CAISDPMTDSNTEAFF. The CDR3 bases are TGTGCCATCAGTGATCCAATGACAGACTCGAACACTGAAGCTTTCTTT.

The V gene is TRBV19, the J gene TRBJ1-3; 7 bases match TRBD1. The CDR3 has 15 residues. With V trimmed by 6 bases and J by 1 base, 6 bases remained unmatched. The germline V gene encodes CDR1 LNHDA and CDR2 SQIVND (reference sequence). CDR3 protein: CASRQNRGSGNTIYF. CDR3 nucleotides: TGTGCCAGTAGGCAAAACAGGGGATCTGGAAACACCATATATTTT.

The rearrangement uses TRBV27 and TRBJ1-1; possible D gene TRBD1, 6 bases. CDR3 size: 16 residues. Trimming pared 0 bases from V and 0 bases from J, leaving 11 bases between. CDR1 MNHEY and CDR2 SMNVEV come from the germline V gene (reference sequence). The CDR3 spells CASSLSGARLNTEAFF. CDR3 in DNA: TGTGCCAGCAGTTTATCGGGGGCGAGATTGAACACTGAAGCTTTCTTT.

The chain is built from TRBV12-3 or TRBV12-4 and TRBJ2-3; D is uncertain. V dropped 6 bases and J dropped 5 bases, with 12 bases sitting between them. The CDR3 loop spans 13 amino acids. The CDR3 protein is CASRNPLGDTQYF. The DNA for the CDR3 is TGTGCCAGCAGAAACCCGCTCGGAGATACGCAGTATTTT.

The V and J genes are TRBV7-9 and TRBJ2-7; D is undetermined. Deletions cut 1 base from V and 0 bases from J, with 7 bases between. Germline assignment: CDR1 SEHNR and CDR2 FQNEAQ (reference sequence). This CDR3 comprises 14 residues. CDR3 in DNA: TGTGCCAGCAGCTTAGTACAGTCCTCCTACGAGCAGTACTTC. Translated, it gives CASSLVQSSYEQYF.

This sequence joins TRBV7-3 and TRBJ2-2, with D perhaps TRBD2 (6 bases). Germline V CDR1 and CDR2: SGHTA, FQGTGA. CDR3 size: 16 residues. Trimming took 5 bases from V and 1 from J, leaving 14 bases between them. In DNA, the CDR3 is TGTGCCAGCAGCCCCCAGGGACTCATGAACACCGGGGAGCTGTTTTTT. Encoded protein: CASSPQGLMNTGELFF. Drawing the rest from reference TRBV7-3 and TRBJ2-2, the complete variable domain is GAGVSQTPSNKVTEKGKYVELRCDPISGHTALYWYRQSLGQGPEFLIYFQGTGAADDSGLPNDRFFAVRPEGSVSTLKIQRTERGDSAVYLCASSPQGLMNTGELFFGEGSRLTVL.

The chain carries TRBV27 and TRBJ1-1; D not resolved. The V end lost 2 bases, the J end lost 0 bases, and 16 bases lay between the germline ends. Germline V CDR1 and CDR2: MNHEY, SMNVEV (reference sequence). The length of the CDR3 is 17 residues. The CDR3 sequence is CASSLEGFGNLNTEAFF. The DNA of the CDR3 is TGTGCCAGCAGTTTAGAGGGTTTTGGGAACCTGAACACTGAAGCTTTCTTT.